The rows below give T cell receptor beta chains drawn from one sample of a study of blood T cell repertoires in COVID-19. Sequencing was performed with immunoSEQ multiplex PCR; in TCRdb, only in-frame clones are kept and a portion is missing. In the table there are approximately 180,000 clones, more than 75% of which are singletons. The sequenced sample was peripheral blood. Source of these receptors: a woman between 70 and 85 years old with COVID-19, enrolled during active disease. CDR3s leave out the opening cysteine and the closing phenylalanine or tryptophan.

>TRBV10-2|TRBJ1-6
ASSVRGPSSYNSPLH
>TRBV30|TRBJ1-4
AWSDYEKLF
>TRBV6-2/TRBV6-3|TRBJ2-7
ASSTGTGPFFRGTYEQY
>TRBV7-6|TRBJ1-4
ASSADTATNEKLF
>TRBV2|TRBJ2-5
ASSGGRVRETQY
>TRBV6-1|TRBJ1-1
ASSESGGTNTEAF
>TRBV7-6|TRBJ2-3
ASSLRVAGGPTDTQY
>TRBV12-3/TRBV12-4|TRBJ1-1
ASCRGWNTEAF
>TRBV28|TRBJ2-7
ASSSPDRDRQY
>TRBV19|TRBJ1-5
ASSIDRASNQPQH
>TRBV5-8|TRBJ2-7
ASSLSQGSY
>TRBV2|TRBJ2-7
ASSELVAGEQY
>TRBV14|TRBJ1-2
ASSQLQYGQGAGGYT
>TRBV12-3/TRBV12-4|TRBJ2-2
ASSLRVTGELF
>TRBV18|TRBJ1-4
ASSLQGAANEKLF
>TRBV7-8|TRBJ1-4
ASSPRPGQGIPTNEKLF
>TRBV11-3|TRBJ1-1
ASSQGGHGTEAF
>TRBV30|TRBJ1-1
AWIRDRGTEAF
>TRBV9|TRBJ2-2
ASSVVTSGGTGELF
>TRBV28|TRBJ2-3
ASSTTGTGGLVGDTQY
>TRBV28|TRBJ1-2
ASRSGQGFGYT
>TRBV19|TRBJ2-1
ASSTSLRGEQF
>TRBV2|TRBJ1-2
ASSEDRRYGYT
>TRBV5-4|TRBJ2-1
ASSLRVDNEQF
>TRBV28|TRBJ1-2
ASRDTLNYGYT
>TRBV15|TRBJ1-2
ATSRADRNYGYT
>TRBV6-2/TRBV6-3|TRBJ2-1
ASSYLGTAWEQF
>TRBV11-3|TRBJ1-3
ASSFGGHSGNTIY
>TRBV5-1|TRBJ2-7
ASSFTTGQGGLYEQY
>TRBV28|TRBJ2-7
ASRTGLEQY
>TRBV28|TRBJ1-4
ASSPMGQGSEKLF
>TRBV23-1|TRBJ1-5
ASSQERGRVGNQPQH
>TRBV27|TRBJ1-4
ASSFLYTATNEKLF
>TRBV5-1|TRBJ2-1
ASSLLAGGAYNEQF
>TRBV4-1|TRBJ1-4
ASSLTTNEKLF
>TRBV4-1|TRBJ2-1
ASSQVGQGFYNEQF
>TRBV11-3|TRBJ2-1
ASSLGLAGSYNEQF
>TRBV9|TRBJ2-3
ASSVEGLGLSTDTQY
>TRBV7-8|TRBJ1-1
ASSLQVQGASTF
>TRBV4-1|TRBJ2-7
ASSQAGTSGRYEQY